This entry is about one T cell receptor (beta chain). Its matching antigen is unknown. Treatment specified: approximately 11-day PBMC culture with coronavirus spike peptide pools or control peptides (ViraFEST assay). Culture conditions combined 2 million to 2.5 million PBMCs per well with around 9.7 IU/ml IL-2 and 9 to 10 ug/ml peptide pools. The data originate from a study of vaccination and CD4 T cells after COVID-19. Study in general: Stimulation used overlapping spike peptides from SARS-CoV-2, HCoV-NL63, HCoV-OC43 and HCoV-229E.

J was trimmed by 6 bases and V by 2 bases; bases with no gene match: 5. The germline V gene has CDR1 MDHEN and CDR2 SYDVKM. The CDR3 loop spans 15 amino acids. Cultured CD4+ T cell DNA underwent sequencing with the Oncomine TCR Beta short-read assay. The authors extracted genomic DNA from cultured CD4+ T cells. TCRdb fed the PCR reads into MiXCR, producing one record per CDR3 protein. The sample lists more than 15,000 distinct CDR3 sequences; 44% were seen once. This clonotype originated in a human donor who had recovered from COVID-19. The material sequenced was CD4+ T cells from blood, cultured in vitro. The chain couples TRBV28 to TRBJ2-1; 9 nucleotides line up with TRBD2. For the CDR3, the DNA is TGTGCCAGCAGTTTAGCGGGAGGGGACGTCAATGAGCAGTTCTTC. It specifies CASSLAGGDVNEQFF.